Described below is a single T cell receptor (beta chain) sequence and its context. Its binding antigen is unknown. No base qualities exist here, and no much larger clone lies one base off it. T-cell subsets were not sorted, and bulk bone marrow was analyzed instead. TCR beta CDR3 regions were immunosequenced from bone marrow of about a dozen myelodysplastic syndrome patients before and after hypomethylating agent therapy. To track the repertoire longitudinally, every patient provided one baseline bone marrow along with two to three bone marrows taken at different post-treatment timepoints. Genomic DNA was isolated from whole bone marrow, and DNA quality was assessed with TapeStation, NanoDrop OneC and PicoGreen assays. This entry belongs to a study of hypomethylating agent response in myelodysplastic syndrome (dated by TCRdb to 2020 to 2022). Looking at the study overall: The hypomethylating agent given was azacitidine in about 70% of the 11 patients and decitabine in 3 of 11 patients. The cohort included several male and 2 female myelodysplastic syndrome patients. A mean patient age of around 70 +/- 6 years was recorded, and a diploid cytogenetic profile was observed most commonly. The most frequent mutation was TET2, found in about 45% of the 11 patients. Roughly 6 patients responded with complete response or hematologic improvement, and five patients were non-responders. Response was defined as complete response or hematologic improvement, and patients meeting neither criterion were classed as non-responders. Beyond this particular receptor, the publication reports: Only around eleven patients were analyzed, so the study cohort was small. The shared GLIPH2 clusters might recognize novel MDS antigens, but this possibility was not confirmed and requires experimental validation. After hypomethylating agent treatment, no significant change in richness, rarefaction diversity or clonality was seen, either across all patients or within response groups. Healthy control donors were not age-matched to MDS patients, which could have impacted the MDS versus healthy comparison. Novel clonotypes appeared more often in responders, whereas non-responders had more contracted clonotypes after treatment.

V loses 2 bases at its end and J loses 8 bases; junction bases beyond the gene matches: 6. CDR1 is given as MNHNS and CDR2 as SASEGT, both from the germline V gene. The CDR3 sequence holds 15 residues, the cysteine and phenylalanine included. Only the CDR3 DNA stays, 45 bases, in frame from base 1. The protocol used for the library was the immunoSEQ multiplex PCR assay. Survey resolution was used, with two replicates of roughly 200 ng each, totaling 400 ng of DNA per sample. The hsTCRB kit detected rearranged TCRB sequences in genomic DNA using multiplex PCR primers targeting V and J genes. In the first PCR, the CDR3 region was amplified for 25 to 35 cycles with the QIAGEN Multiplex PCR Kit. Sample barcodes and Illumina adapters were added to each replicate in a roughly 8-cycle second PCR. Pooled libraries were quantified using a QuantStudio 6 and the KAPA library quantification kit. About 15 pM of pooled libraries was sequenced on an Illumina MiSeq using 156-cycle single-end reads plus a 15-cycle index read. The authors' pipeline ran thus. Of fewer than 200,000 unique clonotypes, roughly 1.5% were flagged by VDJdb annotation as previously reported viral-epitope-specific clonotypes. The immunoSEQ Data Assistant and immunoSEQ Analyzer turned the raw reads into TCRB repertoires that were normalized and annotated. BioAnalyzer and version 0.6.5 of the immunarch R package were the tools used for clonotype analysis. Every repertoire was downsampled to the clone count of the smallest repertoire before richness was estimated. Fisher's exact tests classified clonotypes as expanded, contracted or novel, with novel meaning zero frequency before treatment. Significantly changed CDR3 beta sequences were clustered with GLIPH2 at simulation_depth=1000 and kmer_min_depth=3, and CDR3s shorter than five residues were left out. The table comes from immuneACCESS by way of TCRdb, which keeps in-frame sequences with V and J called. Part of the clones is missing from these tables; in studies checked, under half for an unresolved V gene and the rest for unknown reasons. V and J calls and clone size follow that table, whereas D and trimming were derived from the DNA. This sample holds 1,500 to 2,500 clones; roughly 85% were observed only once. 20% to 25% of the sample lies in the top ten.

The origin of this receptor is a human donor with myelodysplastic syndrome. The sample was bone marrow, taken before or after starting hypomethylating agent treatment for myelodysplastic syndrome (not recorded which). Recombination joined TRBV6-1 with TRBJ2-1; 10 junctional bases match TRBD2. The CDR3 reads CASSERLAGAHEQFF. The sequence in DNA is TGTGCCAGCAGTGAACGGCTAGCGGGGGCCCATGAGCAGTTCTTC.